A single TCR beta chain is shown here with its context. This sample was included in a study of T cells expressing NK-cell markers. Following a re-call of the 5' RACE reads, TCRdb has one entry per CDR3 protein and lacks DNA. The sample has under 500,000 distinct CDR3 sequences, and its top ten clones hold 7.3%. Germline V gene lookup returns CDR1 SQVTM and CDR2 ANQGSEA. CDR3 length: 13 amino acids. The chain uses TRBV29-1 and TRBJ1-1; the TCRdb call, TRBD1, lacks DNA for checking. Sequences were obtained from blood T cells: a sorted CD56 or NKG2C T cell subset, CD4+ or CD8+ T cells, or bulk PBMC T cells (not recorded which). This receptor was taken from a woman between 18 and 70 years old in good health. CDR3 amino acids: CSERTGRGAEAFF.